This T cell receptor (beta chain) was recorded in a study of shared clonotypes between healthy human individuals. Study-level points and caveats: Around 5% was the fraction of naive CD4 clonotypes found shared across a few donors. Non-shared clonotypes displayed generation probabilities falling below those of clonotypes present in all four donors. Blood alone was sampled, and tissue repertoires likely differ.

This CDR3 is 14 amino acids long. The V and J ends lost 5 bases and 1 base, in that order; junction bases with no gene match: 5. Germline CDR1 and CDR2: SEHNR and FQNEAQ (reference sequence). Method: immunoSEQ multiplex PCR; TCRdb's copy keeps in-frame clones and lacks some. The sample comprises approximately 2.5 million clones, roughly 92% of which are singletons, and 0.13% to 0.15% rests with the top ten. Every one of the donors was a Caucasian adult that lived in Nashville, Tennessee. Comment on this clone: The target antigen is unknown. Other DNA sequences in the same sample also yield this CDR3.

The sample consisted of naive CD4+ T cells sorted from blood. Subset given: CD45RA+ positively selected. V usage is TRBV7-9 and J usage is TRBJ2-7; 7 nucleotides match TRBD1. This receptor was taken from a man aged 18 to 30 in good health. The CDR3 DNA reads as TGTGCCAGCAGCCAAGGACAGGCTTCCTACGAGCAGTACTTC. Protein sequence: CASSQGQASYEQYF. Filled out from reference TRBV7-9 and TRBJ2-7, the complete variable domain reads DTGVSQNPRHKITKRGQNVTFRCDPISEHNRLYWYRQTLGQGPEFLTYFQNEAQLEKSRLLSDRFSAERPKGSFSTLEIQRTEQGDSAMYLCASSQGQASYEQYFGPGTRLTVT.